This entry lists 6 T cell receptor beta chains sequenced from one sample in a study of T-cell memory formation after mild COVID-19. TCRdb processed the 5' RACE reads anew with MiXCR; each CDR3 protein has one entry. The profile covers 180,000 or so distinct CDR3 sequences, with 11% appearing a single time and approximately 3.8% taken by the ten largest. Specimen: PBMCs or a T cell subset sorted from them (not recorded which). These receptors were taken from a man between 18 and 35 years old who had mild COVID-19 (a few samples of this study predate the infection). Cell type and time point are not known.

This clonotype was seen more than once but under ten times. The gene calls are TRBV20-1 and TRBJ2-7, with 8 bases that match TRBD1. The CDR3 is 13 residues long. Germline assignment: CDR1 DFQATT and CDR2 SNEGSKA (reference sequence). The CDR3 coding sequence is TGCAGAGCTACCCCATTACAGGGGGGCGAGCAGTACGTC. Protein: CRATPLQGGEQYV.

V and J are TRBV4-1 and TRBJ1-2; D is uncertain. V was pared by 2 bases and J by 4 bases, with 11 bases between. The CDR3 extends over 14 amino acids. Germline CDR1 reads MGHRA; CDR2 reads YSYEKL. This CDR3 is CASSQSGRFYGYTF. DNA for the CDR3: TGCGCCAGCAGCCAAAGTGGCCGGTTCTATGGCTACACCTTC.

Many counts were recorded for this clonotype. The rearrangement uses TRBV5-1 and TRBJ2-1, with D perhaps matching TRBD2 (6 bases). Germline CDR1 SGHRS, CDR2 YFSETQ. V was clipped by 4 bases and J by 4 bases, with 18 bases between them. The CDR3 spans 16 residues. CDR3: CASSPGGTATYNEQFF. The CDR3 region has the DNA TGCGCCAGCAGCCCCGGCGGGACTGCAACGTACAATGAGCAGTTCTTC.

In this sample, this clonotype turned up a few times. V usage is TRBV3-1 and J usage is TRBJ2-1, with a possible D match to TRBD1 (5 bases). This CDR3 comprises 13 residues. Trimming stripped 3 bases from V and 6 bases from J, with 9 bases between. Germline CDR1 reads LGHDT; CDR2 reads YNNKEL (reference sequence). The CDR3 protein is CASSQGTGNEQFF. Written as DNA, the CDR3 is TGTGCCAGCAGCCAGGGAACAGGCAATGAGCAGTTCTTC.

In its sample, this clonotype was seen a few times. This chain connects TRBV11-1 to TRBJ2-1, with TRBD1 identical over 9 bases. V dropped 5 bases and J dropped 9; count of bases not matched to a gene: 8. The germline CDR1 and CDR2 sequences are SGHAT and FQDESV (reference sequence). The CDR3 loop spans 14 amino acids. CDR3 sequence reads: CASSTQGARVEQFF. The DNA for the CDR3 is TGTGCCAGCAGCACACAGGGGGCGAGAGTTGAGCAGTTCTTC.

This clonotype was seen a handful of times. The chain has TRBV6-5 and TRBJ2-3; TRBD2 might be the D (5 bases). The germline V gene encodes CDR1 MNHEY and CDR2 SVGAGI. Trimming took off 1 base at V and 0 bases at J, with 14 bases between the two ends. CDR3 size: 17 residues. The CDR3 loop reads CASSYYRGRASTDTQYF. CDR3 DNA sequence: TGTGCCAGCAGTTACTACAGAGGGCGGGCTAGCACAGATACGCAGTATTTT.